This TCR beta chain was obtained from a study of regulatory T cells in long-lasting Graves disease. Investigators prepared the TCR beta libraries by applying iRepertoire HTBI primers and Arm-PCR of CDR3 regions. TCRdb called the multiplex PCR reads again in MiXCR, with one record for every CDR3 protein. The profile shows 200,000 to 250,000 distinct CDR3 sequences, around 19% of them singletons. This clonotype was recorded once. Described time point: newly diagnosed GD, antithyroid drugs for less than 3 months. RNA isolated from PBMCs was used to make the TCR library. The same sample was also studied in work on T cells in Graves' hyperthyroidism and ophthalmopathy. That source reports: Researchers ran a first-round RT-PCR on the TCR CDR3 using the HTBI primer set.

The starting material was peripheral blood mononuclear cells (PBMCs), obtained at new diagnosis, from a patient treated with antithyroid drugs. This clonotype was sampled from a woman aged 30 to 39 with Graves disease.

The CDR3, as DNA: TGCGCCAGCAAGATCCGGACAGGGTCCTCAGATACGCAGTATTTT. Amino acids: CASKIRTGSSDTQYF. The chain couples TRBV5-1 to TRBJ2-3; 8 bases agree with TRBD1. Losses at the gene ends were 6 bases for V and 4 bases for J; bases not matched to a gene: 10. This CDR3 comprises 15 residues. Germline CDR1 and CDR2: SGHRS and YFSETQ.